This entry features one T cell receptor (beta chain) sequence. Which antigen it targets is not known. Base qualities were left out, and no much larger clone turns up one base away. Patients with a history of autoimmune disease or receiving systemic immunosuppression were excluded from the trial. In every dose cohort, peripheral blood was drawn for TCR sequencing at baseline, cycle 4 day 1, and cycle 7 day 1. The samples were drawn from a first-in-human, open-label, multicenter phase I dose-escalation trial of ivuxolimab. Adults with locally advanced or metastatic melanoma, renal cell, hepatocellular, or head and neck squamous cell carcinoma were enrolled in the trial. CD4+ and CD8+ T cells were sorted separately from peripheral blood before TCR sequencing. The sample originates from a study of OX40 agonist ivuxolimab in advanced cancers. Context from the whole study: Ivuxolimab, which targeted the costimulatory receptor OX40 (CD134), was an agonistic, fully human IgG2 monoclonal antibody. Intravenous ivuxolimab was administered to patients every 2 weeks at six dose levels: 0.01, 0.1, 0.3, 1.5, 3 and 10 mg/kg. Of the roughly 52 patients in dose escalation, about 19 had hepatocellular carcinoma, about 15 had melanoma, 9 had renal cell carcinoma and 9 had head and neck cancer. In the dose-escalation cohort, 82.7% of patients were male, and the mean age was around 60 years, with a range of about 23 to 90. Prior anti-PD-1, anti-PD-L1 or anti-CTLA-4 therapy was permitted, and 40% to 50% of dose-escalation patients had received checkpoint inhibitors. Partial responses occurred in three dose-escalation patients: two with cutaneous melanoma and one with hepatocellular carcinoma. Peripheral TCRbeta sequencing was intended to test whether TCR sequence diversity was altered and clonal T-cell expansion was caused by ivuxolimab. The paper reports the monotherapy dose-escalation portion (N = 52 patients) of the phase I ivuxolimab trial. Paper-wide results and their limitations: Which antigens the clonally expanded peripheral T cells were specific for was not determined. At doses of 0.1 to 3.0 mg/kg, clonal expansion of both CD4+ and CD8+ blood T cells was observed from baseline to week 6. Low levels of normalized T-cell clonal expansion were also seen in some nonresponding patients. After ivuxolimab, expanded clones were on average more numerous among CD8+ T cells than among CD4+ T cells. In the 0.1-3.0 mg/kg groups, partial responders were among the patients with the lowest normalized peripheral clonal expansion, particularly in CD8+ T cells.

To sequence the TCRbeta CDR3 region, genomic DNA was isolated from the sorted cells. TCRbeta CDR3 regions were sequenced using the immunoSEQ Assay. What TCRdb holds here is the immuneACCESS table cut down to in-frame rearrangements. Part of the clones is not present; checked against another copy, under half of the missing clones reflect an unresolved V gene, and the others are unexplained. Present in this sample are 55,000 to 70,000 clones, 80% to 85% of which were seen just once. Together, the top ten hold about 3.2% of the sample. V and J lose 5 bases and 0 bases, and a span of 10 bases separates them. CDR1 and CDR2 were assigned from the germline V gene as SGHAT and FQNNGV. From its cysteine to its phenylalanine, the CDR3 spans 14 amino acids. Left in the record is the CDR3 DNA by itself, 42 bases read in frame from the first base.

This clonotype was sampled from an adult with an advanced solid tumor such as melanoma, head and neck, liver or kidney cancer. The specimen was CD4+ or CD8+ T cells sorted from blood, collected in a trial of the OX40 agonist ivuxolimab. The chain links TRBV11-2 with TRBJ1-2, with the D gene not confidently named. The CDR3 amino acid sequence is: CASSPRGANYGYTF. Read as DNA, the sequence is TGTGCCAGCAGCCCCCGAGGAGCTAACTATGGCTACACCTTC.